This T cell receptor (beta chain) was sequenced for a study of OX40 agonist ivuxolimab in advanced cancers. Regarding the study in general: Ivuxolimab, which targeted the costimulatory receptor OX40 (CD134), was an agonistic, fully human IgG2 monoclonal antibody. Three dose-escalation patients achieved partial responses, one with hepatocellular carcinoma and two with cutaneous melanoma. In the dose-escalation cohort, 70% to 85% of patients were male, and the mean age was roughly 60 years, with a range of roughly 23 to 85. The point of sequencing TCRbeta in the periphery was to test whether ivuxolimab changed TCR sequence diversity and drove clonal T-cell expansion. Of the approximately 50 dose-escalation patients, hepatocellular carcinoma was present in about 20, melanoma in roughly 15, renal cell carcinoma in 9 and head and neck cancer in 9. The paper reports the monotherapy dose-escalation portion (N = 52 patients) of the phase I ivuxolimab trial. Intravenous ivuxolimab was administered to patients every 2 weeks at six dose levels: 0.01, 0.1, 0.3, 1.5, 3 and 10 mg/kg. Patients were allowed to have had prior anti-PD-1, anti-PD-L1 or anti-CTLA-4 therapy, and approximately 40% of the dose-escalation patients had previously received checkpoint inhibitors.

Results the study describes overall, beyond this receptor: On average, CD8+ T cells showed more expanded clones than CD4+ T cells after ivuxolimab. In the 0.1-3.0 mg/kg groups, partial responders had among the lowest normalized peripheral clonal expansion, particularly in CD8+ T cells. Antigen specificity was not determined for the clonally expanded peripheral T cells. At doses from 0.1 to 3.0 mg/kg, clonal expansion was seen in both CD4+ and CD8+ blood T cells between baseline and week 6. Low levels of normalized T-cell clonal expansion were also seen in some patients who did not respond.

V lost 5 bases and J lost 7 bases; the stretch between them is 14 bases long. As encoded in the germline V gene (reference sequence), CDR1 is SEHNR while CDR2 is FQNEAQ. Inclusive of the bounding cysteine and phenylalanine, the CDR3 is 13 residues long. The CDR3 DNA has 39 bases and is translated from base 1. With respect to this clone: Its antigen remains undetermined. Base qualities are not recorded, but no much larger clone differs from it by a single base.

The trial excluded patients who had a history of autoimmune disease or were on systemic immunosuppression. In every dose cohort, peripheral blood was drawn for TCR sequencing at baseline, cycle 4 day 1, and cycle 7 day 1. Samples were obtained from an open-label, multicenter, first-in-human phase I dose-escalation trial of ivuxolimab. Adults with locally advanced or metastatic melanoma, renal cell carcinoma, hepatocellular carcinoma or head and neck squamous cell carcinoma were enrolled in the trial. Before TCR sequencing, CD4+ and CD8+ T cells were separately sorted from peripheral blood. For sequencing of the TCRbeta CDR3 region, genomic DNA was extracted from the sorted cells. TCRbeta CDR3 regions were sequenced using the immunoSEQ Assay. Imported from immuneACCESS, the table was reduced by TCRdb to in-frame sequences with V and J called. These copies leave out some clones; in studies compared against another copy, an unresolved V gene accounts for under half, and the cause of the remainder is not known. The sample contains approximately 72,000 clones, 84% of them found a single time. In total, the top ten clones hold around 0.84% of the sample.

The sequencing here drew on CD4+ or CD8+ T cells sorted from blood, taken in a trial of the OX40 agonist ivuxolimab. This receptor was identified in an adult with an advanced solid tumor such as melanoma, head and neck, liver or kidney cancer. Recombination joined TRBV7-9 with TRBJ1-2; the D gene is not confidently resolved. CDR3 region: CASSLYGDGGYTF. The DNA reads as follows: TGTGCCAGCAGCCTCTATGGTGACGGTGGCTACACCTTC. Where the CDR3 stops, the reference TRBV7-9 and TRBJ1-2 genes take over; the full variable domain is DTGVSQNPRHKITKRGQNVTFRCDPISEHNRLYWYRQTLGQGPEFLTYFQNEAQLEKSRLLSDRFSAERPKGSFSTLEIQRTEQGDSAMYLCASSLYGDGGYTFGSGTRLTVV.